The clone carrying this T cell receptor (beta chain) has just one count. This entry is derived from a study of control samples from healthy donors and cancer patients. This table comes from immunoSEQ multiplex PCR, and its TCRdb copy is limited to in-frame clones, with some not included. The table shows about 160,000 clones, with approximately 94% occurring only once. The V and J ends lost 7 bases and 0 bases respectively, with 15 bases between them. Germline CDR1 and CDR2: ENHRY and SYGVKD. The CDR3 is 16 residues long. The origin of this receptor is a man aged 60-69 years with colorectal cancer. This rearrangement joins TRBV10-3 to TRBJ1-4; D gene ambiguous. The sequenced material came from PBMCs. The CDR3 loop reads CAITEDPNPTNEKLFF. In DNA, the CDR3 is TGTGCCATCACTGAAGATCCAAACCCAACTAATGAAAAACTGTTTTTT.